These T cell receptor beta chains were read from a single sample in a study of cytomegalovirus exposure and HLA in healthy donors. The table came from immunoSEQ multiplex PCR; TCRdb's copy has only in-frame clones and leaves some out. This table holds about 120,000 clones, nearly 75% found once. The specimen sequenced was PBMCs. All receptors derive from a young man in good health and CMV-seropositive. CDR3s include the opening cysteine and the closing phenylalanine or tryptophan. A D gene is named only where the DNA matches it firmly. Expanded clones are given a class, and other clones once, few, many or no size at all.

abundance,v_gene,d_gene,j_gene,CDR3nt,CDR3aa
.,TRBV6-1,.,TRBJ1-1,TGTGCCAGCAGTGCCGGAGTGTTCCTGCTAAACACTGAAGCTTTCTTT,CASSAGVFLLNTEAFF
.,TRBV28,TRBD1,TRBJ2-2,TGTGCCACCGTGTCCGGACAGGGGGCTGGCGGGGAGCTGTTTTTT,CATVSGQGAGGELFF
.,TRBV27,.,TRBJ2-1,TGTGCCAGCAGTGCAGGATGGTGGCTCGGTGGCTCCTACAATGAGCAGTTCTTC,CASSAGWWLGGSYNEQFF
.,TRBV7-9,.,TRBJ1-1,TGTGCCAGCAGCCCCCAGACTGGCATATTGACTGAAGCTTTCTTT,CASSPQTGILTEAFF
.,TRBV18,TRBD1,TRBJ1-1,TGTGCCAGCTCAGGACAGGCGAACACTGAAGCTTTCTTT,CASSGQANTEAFF
.,TRBV5-4,.,TRBJ2-5,TGTGCCAGCAGCTCAGGGCCCCAAGAGACCCAGTACTTC,CASSSGPQETQYF
few,TRBV5-5,.,TRBJ2-5,TGTGCCAGCGAACAGGGCTCCGAGACCCAGTACTTC,CASEQGSETQYF
.,TRBV7-6,.,TRBJ2-2,TGTGCCAGCAGCAAGGACCCGGGGAGGGGGACCGGGGAGCTGTTTTTT,CASSKDPGRGTGELFF
.,TRBV5-5,TRBD2,TRBJ2-3,TGTGCCAGCAGCTTACTAGCGGGGGGGCTCGGCACAGATACGCAGTATTTT,CASSLLAGGLGTDTQYF
once,TRBV9,.,TRBJ2-4,TGTGCCAGCAGCGTAGCGGAGGGGACCAAAAACATTCAGTACTTC,CASSVAEGTKNIQYF
once,TRBV6-6,.,TRBJ2-5,TGTGCCACGAACCTAGACTCCCAAGAGACCCAGTACTTC,CATNLDSQETQYF
few,TRBV11-3,TRBD1,TRBJ1-2,TGTGCCAGCAGCTCCTTCGGCGGGGACAGGGAAGTTTGTGGCTATGGCTACACCTTC,CASSSFGGDREVCGYGYTF
.,TRBV13,TRBD1,TRBJ2-7,TGTGCCAGCAGCTTAGGGGACAGGGGGTACGAGCAGTACTTC,CASSLGDRGYEQYF
.,TRBV4-2,TRBD1,TRBJ1-5,TGTGCCAGCAGCCAAGGGACAGGGGGTCAGCCCCAGCATTTT,CASSQGTGGQPQHF
.,TRBV9,.,TRBJ2-7,TGTGCCAGCAGCGTAGGCGACAGAAACTACGAGCAGTACTTC,CASSVGDRNYEQYF
.,TRBV4-2,TRBD2,TRBJ2-3,TGTGCCAGCAGCGCCACCTTGGCGGGGGGAAGCACAGATACGCAGTATTTT,CASSATLAGGSTDTQYF
few,TRBV5-4,.,TRBJ2-7,TGTGCCAGCAGCTTGGACCTTCCTAACGAGCAGTACTTC,CASSLDLPNEQYF
.,TRBV15,.,TRBJ1-1,TGTGCCACCAGCAGAGAGAGGGCGGGAGTTCGTGGCGAAGCTTTCTTT,CATSRERAGVRGEAFF
.,TRBV9,TRBD1,TRBJ1-2,TGTGCCAGCAGCGCCACAGGGGACTATGGCTACACCTTC,CASSATGDYGYTF
once,TRBV18,TRBD1,TRBJ2-2,TGTGCCAGCTCACCCGGGACAGATAACACCGGGGAGCTGTTTTTT,CASSPGTDNTGELFF
.,TRBV6-1,.,TRBJ2-1,TGTGCCAGCAGTGAAGAAGACAGCCCGTCGTTCTTC,CASSEEDSPSFF
.,TRBV6-5,TRBD2,TRBJ2-1,TGTGCCAGCAGTTTCGGACTAGCGGGGTACAATGAGCAGTTCTTC,CASSFGLAGYNEQFF
.,TRBV10-2,TRBD1,TRBJ1-1,TGCGCCAGCAGTAGACAGGGAGAAGGAGCTGAAGCTTTCTTT,CASSRQGEGAEAFF
.,TRBV6-5,.,TRBJ2-7,TGTGCCAGCACAAGAGGCGTTTCCCCCTCCTACGAGCAGTACTTC,CASTRGVSPSYEQYF
few,TRBV2,TRBD1,TRBJ2-7,TGTGCCAGCAGTGCGGACAGGGGAAGGCAGTACTTC,CASSADRGRQYF
.,TRBV27,TRBD1,TRBJ1-5,TGTGCCAGCAGAAGGACAGGGGGCAACCAGCCCCAGCATTTT,CASRRTGGNQPQHF
.,TRBV28,.,TRBJ1-3,TGTGCCAGCACCGGGGGGCCGAGAAACACCATATATTTT,CASTGGPRNTIYF
.,TRBV11-2,TRBD1,TRBJ1-1,TGTGCCAGCAGCTTAGGGCGCCGGGACAGGGTGGACACTGAAGCTTTCTTT,CASSLGRRDRVDTEAFF
.,TRBV20-1,.,TRBJ1-2,TGCAGTGCTAGGCCAGGGCCCTTC,CSARPGPF
once,TRBV25-1,.,TRBJ2-7,TGTGCCAGCAGTGCGTCGATGAGCTCCTACGGGCAGTACTTC,CASSASMSSYGQYF
few,TRBV5-6,.,TRBJ1-1,TGTGCCAGCAGCTTGTATCAGATGTTCGACACTGAAGCTTTCTTT,CASSLYQMFDTEAFF
.,TRBV7-2,.,TRBJ2-7,TGTGCCAGCAGCTTCGCCTACGAGCAGTACTTC,CASSFAYEQYF
few,TRBV7-6,.,TRBJ1-5,TGTGCCAGCAGCTGGGGAGGCAATCAGCCCCAGCATTTT,CASSWGGNQPQHF
few,TRBV14,TRBD1,TRBJ1-1,TGTGCCAGCAGCCAAAGCCGGGACAGGTGGGGGTCCGAAGCTTTCTTT,CASSQSRDRWGSEAFF
.,TRBV5-4,.,TRBJ2-5,TGTGCCAGCAGCTTGATCTACCAAGAGACCCAGTACTTC,CASSLIYQETQYF
.,TRBV7-9,TRBD1,TRBJ2-2,TGTGCCAGCAGCCCCCCAACGACAGGGGACCGGGAGCTGTTTTTT,CASSPPTTGDRELFF
.,TRBV5-4,TRBD1,TRBJ1-6,TGTGCCAGCAGCTTGTCGGACAGGGGTAATTCACCCCTCCACTTT,CASSLSDRGNSPLHF
.,TRBV10-3,.,TRBJ1-5,TGTGCCATCAGTGAGTGGGCCCAGCCCCAGCATTTT,CAISEWAQPQHF
.,TRBV2,.,TRBJ1-6,TGTGCCAGCAGTCTACAGGGTGCCTATAATTCACCCCTCCACTTT,CASSLQGAYNSPLHF
.,TRBV2,.,TRBJ1-5,TGTGCCAGCAGCCAGGGCCAGGTTGGCAATCAGCCCCAGCATTTT,CASSQGQVGNQPQHF
.,TRBV6-5,TRBD1,TRBJ2-5,TGTGCCAGCAGTTACGGGACAGACCAAGAGACCCAGTACTTC,CASSYGTDQETQYF
once,TRBV6-5,.,TRBJ1-2,TGTGCCAGCAGTCCGGCAATACAGGATGGCTACCCCTTC,CASSPAIQDGYPF
.,TRBV4-1,TRBD2,TRBJ2-7,TGCGCCAGCAGCCCCCCCGCGGGGGTATCCTACGAGCAGTACTTC,CASSPPAGVSYEQYF
once,TRBV7-6,.,TRBJ2-7,TGTGCCAGCAGCTTAGAGGGAGGGGGTCCCTACGAGCAGTACTTC,CASSLEGGGPYEQYF
.,TRBV4-3,.,TRBJ2-3,TGCGCCAGCAGCCTACAACGGGATCCCACAGATACGCAGTATTTT,CASSLQRDPTDTQYF